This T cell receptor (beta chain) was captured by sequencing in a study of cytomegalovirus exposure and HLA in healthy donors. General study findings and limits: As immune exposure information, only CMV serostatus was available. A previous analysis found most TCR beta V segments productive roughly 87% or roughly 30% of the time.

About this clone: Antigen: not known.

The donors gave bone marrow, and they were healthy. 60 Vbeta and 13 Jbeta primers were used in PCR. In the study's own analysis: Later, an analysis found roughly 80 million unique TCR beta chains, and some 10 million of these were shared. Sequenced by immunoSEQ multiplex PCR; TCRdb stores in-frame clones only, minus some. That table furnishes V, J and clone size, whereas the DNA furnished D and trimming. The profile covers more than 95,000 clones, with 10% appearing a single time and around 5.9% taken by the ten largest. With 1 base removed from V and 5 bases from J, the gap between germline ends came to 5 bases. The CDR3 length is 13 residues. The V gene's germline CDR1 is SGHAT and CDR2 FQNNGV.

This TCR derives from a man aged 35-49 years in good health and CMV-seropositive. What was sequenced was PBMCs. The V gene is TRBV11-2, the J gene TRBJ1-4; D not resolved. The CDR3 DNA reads TGTGCCAGCAGCTTAGCCGGGAATGAAAAACTGTTTTTT. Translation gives CASSLAGNEKLFF.